This record covers a single T cell receptor beta chain. What it recognizes is unknown. The V and J ends lost 2 bases and 5 bases respectively, with 11 bases between them. In germline, CDR1 is SGHTA, CDR2 FQGNSA. This CDR3 spans 14 amino acids. This sample was taken from a study of T cell responses to AZD1222 COVID-19 vaccine. Regarding the study as a whole: Possibly, clonal diversity was underestimated; donors were largely white British and included more females. In all cases, repertoires were sampled only after the peak T cell response.

Using immunoSEQ multiplex PCR, the repertoire was profiled, and TCRdb retains in-frame clones only, with some absent. The profile shows about 190,000 clones, around 94% of them singletons. This receptor was identified in an adult in good health. The rearrangement uses TRBV7-2 and TRBJ2-3; D might be TRBD1 (5 bases). The sequencing used peripheral blood, collected on day 0 of AZD1222 vaccination. The chain's CDR3 is CASSLSGSRDTQYF. The CDR3 DNA is TGTGCCAGCAGCTTATCAGGGTCCCGAGATACGCAGTATTTT.